Presented here are 26 T cell receptor beta chains from one specimen sequenced in a study of blood T cells in healthy people across ages. Alongside a J-beta primer mix, a sample-barcoded 5' primer served in a second PCR lasting roughly 7 to 11 cycles. Using its own MiXCR run on the 5' RACE reads, TCRdb lists one record per CDR3 protein. The sample carries about 700,000 distinct CDR3 sequences, roughly 32% recorded once. The specimen was blood. These receptors came from a woman aged 80 or older in good health.

Many counts were recorded for this clonotype. V and J are TRBV12-3 or TRBV12-4 and TRBJ2-6; possibly TRBD2 for D (6 bases). V dropped 3 bases and J dropped 0 bases, with 15 bases sitting between them. There are 18 residues in the CDR3. The CDR3 protein is CASSFRQGGPSGANVLTF. In nucleotides, the CDR3 is TGTGCCAGCAGTTTCCGGCAGGGAGGACCCTCTGGGGCCAACGTCCTGACTTTC.

V and J are TRBV7-2 and TRBJ2-3; 8 positions agree with TRBD2. Germline V lookup: CDR1 SGHTA, CDR2 FQGNSA. The junction had 1 base not matched to a gene; V was cut back by 1 base and J by 4 bases. The CDR3 has 14 amino acids. This CDR3 reads CASSLGLASDTQYF. CDR3 sequence (DNA): TGTGCCAGCAGCTTAGGACTAGCGTCAGATACGCAGTATTTT. Drawing the rest from reference TRBV7-2 and TRBJ2-3, the complete variable domain is GAGVSQSPSNKVTEKGKDVELRCDPISGHTALYWYRQSLGQGLEFLIYFQGNSAPDKSGLPSDRFSAERTGGSVSTLTIQRTQQEDSAVYLCASSLGLASDTQYFGPGTRLTVL.

The chain carries TRBV5-1 and TRBJ2-5; unclear D gene. The V and J ends lost 4 bases and 4 bases respectively, with 17 bases between them. This CDR3 region has 15 residues. The germline CDR1 and CDR2 sequences are SGHRS and YFSETQ. The CDR3 here is CASSLVLQGRETQYF. CDR3 in DNA: TGCGCCAGCAGCCTGGTCTTACAAGGAAGAGAGACCCAGTACTTC.

At least ten counts were recorded for this clonotype. The chain couples TRBV4-1 to TRBJ2-3; TRBD2 matches at 13 bases. This CDR3 spans 16 amino acids. Germline-derived CDR1 and CDR2 are MGHRA and YSYEKL. After removal of 5 bases from V and 5 bases from J, the junction contained 7 bases not matched to a gene. In DNA form, the CDR3 reads TGCGCCAGCAGCTTGACTAGCGGGGGGCCTAAAGATACGCAGTATTTT. Translation: CASSLTSGGPKDTQYF.

Comments on this clonotype: A read error may account for a junction end that differs from germline. V is TRBV6-2 or TRBV6-3 and J is TRBJ1-5; no clear D gene. This CDR3 has 15 residues. Germline values: CDR1 MNHEY, CDR2 SVGEGT. As DNA, the CDR3 is TGTGTCAGCAGTCCGGTAAGAGGCAGTACTACGCCCCAGCATTTT. The encoded protein is CVSSPVRGSTTPQHF.

V gene TRBV14 combines with J gene TRBJ1-1; 7 bases agree with TRBD1. Germline V lookup: CDR1 SGHDN, CDR2 FVKESK. The CDR3 length is 14 residues. With V trimmed by 4 bases and J by 6 bases, 8 bases remained unmatched. The DNA of the CDR3 is TGTGCCAGCAGCCTGCGGAGGGGGCGGTCTGAAGCTTTCTTT. This gives the protein CASSLRRGRSEAFF.

The sample holds many counts of this clonotype. The rearrangement links TRBV20-1 to TRBJ2-1; 7 nucleotides agree with TRBD1. Germline V gene data show CDR1 as DFQATT and CDR2 as SNEGSKA (reference sequence). V dropped 1 base and J dropped 9; count of bases not matched to a gene: 6. This CDR3 contains 13 residues. CDR3 sequence: CSARVTGDTEQFF. As DNA, the CDR3 is TGCAGTGCTAGAGTAACAGGGGATACTGAGCAGTTCTTC.

As for this clonotype: This may be a read error, as it is one base from a much larger clone. The V gene is TRBV7-2, the J gene TRBJ1-2; TRBD1 is a possible D gene (6 bases). The V gene's germline CDR1 is SGHTA and CDR2 FQGNSA. The CDR3 is 15 residues long. V lost 5 bases and J lost 12, with 25 bases in between. CDR3 residues: CASSVLQGSVGGHTF. The CDR3 DNA reads TGTGCCAGCAGCGTTCTGCAGGGGTCAGTCGGAGGCCACACCTTC.

On this clonotype itself: One end of the junction fails to match germline, which may point to a read error. The chain is built from TRBV20-1 and TRBJ1-2; weak D call: TRBD1 (5 bases). The V gene's germline CDR1 is DFQATT and CDR2 SNEGSKA (reference sequence). The CDR3 contains 12 residues. The CDR3 spells CRARGTAYVYTF. The DNA for the CDR3 is TGCAGGGCTAGAGGGACCGCCTATGTCTACACCTTC.

This clonotype was observed a handful of times. This may arise from a read error, as a much more abundant clone is one base away. The chain carries TRBV25-1 and TRBJ2-3, with D tentatively TRBD1 or TRBD2 (7 bases each). V lost 6 bases, J lost 4 bases, and 14 bases lay in between. The CDR3 loop spans 14 amino acids. Germline-derived CDR1 and CDR2 are MGHDK and SYGVNS. CDR3 nucleotides: TGTGCCAGCAGGGCAGGGGGGGTTGCAGATACGCAGTATTTT. Translating gives CASRAGGVADTQYF.

This clonotype came up many times. The chain uses TRBV12-3 or TRBV12-4 and TRBJ2-7; possible D gene TRBD2, 5 bases. The CDR3 covers 15 residues. Trimming removed 5 bases from V and 8 bases from J, with 22 bases in between. The CDR3 loop reads CASSIDPTGIPKQYF. The CDR3 DNA sequence: TGTGCCAGCAGTATCGACCCCACGGGAATTCCCAAGCAGTACTTC.

This clonotype was found many times. The chain links TRBV7-2 to TRBJ2-7; D call uncertain. The CDR3 is 16 amino acids. V was trimmed by 1 base and J by 0 bases, leaving 13 bases between them. CDR1 is SGHTA, CDR2 FQGNSA, per germline. The DNA of the CDR3 is TGTGCCAGCAGCTTAGAACCTACTATAGCCTCCTACGAGCAGTACTTC. It codes for CASSLEPTIASYEQYF.

This clonotype was seen ten or more times. The chain couples TRBV6-1 to TRBJ2-5; 8 positions match TRBD2. V trimming: 6 bases; J trimming: 4 bases; junction bases outside the gene matches: 4. CDR3 length: 13 residues. Germline loops: CDR1 MNHNS, CDR2 SASEGT. In DNA form, the CDR3 reads TGTGCCAGCAGCGGGGGGGCTCGAGAGACCCAGTACTTC. Its protein product is CASSGGARETQYF.

The genes are TRBV20-1 and TRBJ2-1, with a possible D match to TRBD2 (5 bases). V lost 0 bases, J lost 0 bases, and 15 bases lay in between. The CDR3 contains 17 residues. From germline, CDR1 is DFQATT and CDR2 SNEGSKA (reference sequence). CDR3 sequence: CSARDGLAPSSYNEQFF. The CDR3 region has the DNA TGCAGTGCTAGAGATGGCCTAGCCCCGAGCTCCTACAATGAGCAGTTCTTC.

The rearrangement joins TRBV5-1 to TRBJ1-1, with D unresolved. The CDR3 runs to 14 residues. The germline V gene has CDR1 SGHRS and CDR2 YFSETQ. Trimming cost V 5 bases and J 0 bases, with 11 bases left between them. The CDR3 DNA is TGCGCCAGCAGGGAGAGAATCATGAACACTGAAGCTTTCTTT. This codes for CASRERIMNTEAFF. The full variable domain, in which reference TRBV5-1 and TRBJ1-1 provide the parts outside the CDR3, is KAGVTQTPRYLIKTRGQQVTLSCSPISGHRSVSWYQQTPGQGLQFLFEYFSETQRNKGNFPGRFSGRQFSNSRSEMNVSTLELGDSALYLCASRERIMNTEAFFGQGTRLTVV.

This clonotype has at least ten counts. The chain joins TRBV9 to TRBJ1-2, with D perhaps TRBD1 (6 bases). V was shortened by 2 bases and J by 6 bases, with 11 bases between the two germline ends. CDR1 is SGDLS, CDR2 YYNGEE, per germline. The CDR3 is 13 residues long. The CDR3: CASSVTGPDGYTF. Written as DNA, the CDR3 is TGTGCCAGCAGCGTTACAGGGCCCGATGGCTACACCTTC.

This clonotype was seen a few times. This may stem from a read error, because a much larger clone lies one nucleotide away. J is TRBJ2-7 and V is TRBV7-2; 12 bases are a match to TRBD2. Germline V gene sequence: CDR1 SGHTA, CDR2 FQGNSA. V dropped 5 bases and J dropped 7; count of bases not matched to a gene: 9. CDR3 size: 15 residues. The CDR3 DNA sequence: TGTGCCAGCAGCCAAAGACTAGCGGGGGACAATGAGCAGTACTTC. It encodes CASSQRLAGDNEQYF.

This clonotype was seen many times. The chain combines TRBV7-2 with TRBJ2-5; D perhaps matches TRBD2 (6 bases). V lost 5 bases to trimming and J lost 0 bases, with 10 bases between them. The CDR3 covers 14 residues. The germline gives CDR1 SGHTA, CDR2 FQGNSA. In DNA form, the CDR3 reads TGTGCCAGCAGCCGGGACTCCTACCAAGAGACCCAGTACTTC. Residues: CASSRDSYQETQYF.

The CDR3 reads CSARQASYEQYF. The CDR3 DNA reads as TGCAGTGCTAGACAGGCCTCCTACGAGCAGTACTTC. V gene TRBV20-1 combines with J gene TRBJ2-7; no definite D call. The CDR3 has 12 residues. The V end was cut by 2 bases, the J end by 0 bases, with 5 bases between. Looked up from germline, CDR1 is DFQATT and CDR2 is SNEGSKA (reference sequence).

V and J are TRBV30 and TRBJ1-2; possibly TRBD1 for D (5 bases). This CDR3 contains 12 residues. V lost 3 bases and J lost 8, with 13 bases in between. The germline gives CDR1 GTSNPN, CDR2 SVGIG (reference sequence). The CDR3 loop reads CAWRPGTGGYTF. In nucleotides, the CDR3 is TGTGCCTGGAGACCCGGGACCGGAGGCTACACCTTC.

The chain has TRBV19 and TRBJ2-7, with D hard to call. CDR1 and CDR2 from the germline V gene are LNHDA and SQIVND (reference sequence). Trimming pared 3 bases from V and 6 bases from J, leaving 12 bases between. This CDR3 is 13 amino acids long. This CDR3 reads CASSISPGSEQYF. In DNA form, the CDR3 reads TGTGCCAGTAGTATTTCACCCGGCTCCGAGCAGTACTTC.

At least ten counts were recorded for this clonotype. This chain joins TRBV12-3 or TRBV12-4 and TRBJ2-5, with 8 bases fitting TRBD2. The V gene end was trimmed by 0 bases and the J gene end by 4 bases; junction bases not matched to a gene: 10. The CDR3 extends over 17 amino acids. Here the CDR3 reads CASSLALREAGVETQYF. CDR3 DNA: TGTGCCAGCAGTTTAGCCCTACGGGAAGCGGGGGTAGAGACCCAGTACTTC.

Many counts were recorded for this clonotype. The gene calls are TRBV12-3 or TRBV12-4 and TRBJ1-5; D perhaps matches TRBD1 (6 bases). Trimming shortened V by 2 bases and J by 4 bases, and 9 bases separated the two germline ends. The CDR3 consists of 14 residues. This chain's CDR3 is CASSLRTDNQPQHF. The CDR3 DNA follows: TGTGCCAGCAGTTTAAGGACAGATAATCAGCCCCAGCATTTT.

This chain connects TRBV12-3 or TRBV12-4 to TRBJ1-3; no definite D call. The CDR3 is 13 amino acids. V lost 3 bases and J lost 9, with 12 bases in between. CDR3 region: CASSLGNDGTIYF. The CDR3 coding sequence is TGTGCCAGCAGTTTGGGAAACGACGGCACCATATATTTT.

This clonotype was seen only once. The V call is TRBV20-1, the J call TRBJ2-3; D unresolved. V shed 7 bases and J shed 7 bases, with 9 bases lying between them. CDR1 is DFQATT, CDR2 SNEGSKA, per germline (reference sequence). The CDR3 consists of 10 residues. The CDR3 DNA is TGCAGTGTTCCCGTACATACGCAGTATTTT. Encoded protein: CSVPVHTQYF.

With respect to this clonotype: The junction does not match germline at one end; this may be a read error. This chain uses TRBV18 with TRBJ1-1, with TRBD1 matching over 8 bases. The CDR3 spans 15 residues. Germline-derived CDR1 and CDR2 are KGHSH and LQKENI. The CDR3 DNA reads TGTGCCAGCTCACCCTGGGACAGGCTGAACACTGGAGCTTTCTTT. Amino acid sequence: CASSPWDRLNTGAFF. The full variable domain, with the rest looked up from reference TRBV18 and TRBJ1-1, is NAGVMQNPRHLVRRRGQEARLRCSPMKGHSHVYWYRQLPEEGLKFMVYLQKENIIDESGMPKERFSAEFPKEGPSILRIQQVVRGDSAAYFCASSPWDRLNTGAFFGQGTRLTVV.